What follows are 22 T cell receptor beta chains derived from one specimen sequenced in a study of blood T cells in healthy people across ages. A sample-barcoded 5' primer and a J-beta primer mix were used in a second PCR of about 7 to 12 cycles. TCRdb passed the 5' RACE reads through MiXCR, listing each CDR3 protein once. Among approximately 1,700,000 distinct CDR3 sequences listed, roughly two fifths were seen once. Sequenced: blood. These receptors all come from a human donor in good health.

V usage is TRBV7-2 and J usage is TRBJ2-1; the match to TRBD2 covers 10 bases. Per germline, CDR1 SGHTA and CDR2 FQGNSA. This CDR3 spans 15 amino acids. The V segment lost 1 base and the J segment 9 bases; nucleotides outside the gene matches: 6. The chain's CDR3 is CASSLGATSGFEQFF. CDR3 coding DNA: TGTGCCAGCAGCTTAGGTGCGACTAGCGGGTTTGAGCAGTTCTTC.

In nucleotides, the CDR3 is TGCGCCAGCAGCAGCGAGGCGAACACTGAAGCTTTCTTT. Protein product: CASSSEANTEAFF. The chain uses TRBV5-1 and TRBJ1-1; D is unclear. This CDR3 region has 13 residues. With 4 bases removed from V and 1 base from J, the gap between germline ends came to 8 bases. Germline V gene lookup returns CDR1 SGHRS and CDR2 YFSETQ.

This clonotype was observed a handful of times. V and J are TRBV4-1 and TRBJ1-5, with a possible D match to TRBD1 (5 bases). The ends were cut back, 5 bases at V and 5 bases at J, with 16 bases in the middle. CDR3 length equals 15 residues. CDR1 is MGHRA, CDR2 YSYEKL, per germline. The CDR3 DNA sequence: TGCGCCAGCAGCAGAAGCCGGGACCCTGATCAGCCCCAGCATTTT. This sequence encodes CASSRSRDPDQPQHF.

The rearrangement joins TRBV4-3 to TRBJ1-4; D remains ambiguous. The germline gives CDR1 LGHNA, CDR2 YSLEER. This CDR3 has 15 amino acids. Trimming stripped 0 bases from V and 0 bases from J, with 5 bases between. CDR3 region: CASSQDLATNEKLFF. The CDR3 DNA sequence: TGCGCCAGCAGCCAAGATTTAGCAACTAATGAAAAACTGTTTTTT.

The chain joins TRBV10-3 to TRBJ1-5; D call uncertain. The V end lost 0 bases, the J end lost 2 bases, and 17 bases lay between the germline ends. The CDR3 runs 18 residues. Germline CDR1 and CDR2: ENHRY and SYGVKD. This CDR3 is CAISESWNLGKGNQPQHF. In DNA, the CDR3 is TGTGCCATCAGTGAGTCTTGGAACTTAGGAAAGGGCAATCAGCCCCAGCATTTT.

In this sample, this clonotype turned up a few times. This chain links TRBV20-1 with TRBJ2-3; maybe TRBD1 (5 bases). The ends were cut back, 3 bases at V and 7 bases at J, with 11 bases in the middle. Germline CDR1 is DFQATT and CDR2 is SNEGSKA (reference sequence). The CDR3 is 12 residues long. This CDR3 reads CSARTVLNTQYF. The CDR3 DNA reads as TGCAGTGCTAGGACAGTTCTGAATACGCAGTATTTT.

This chain links TRBV20-1 with TRBJ2-5; 7 nucleotides match TRBD2. This CDR3 has 14 amino acids. V trimming: 3 bases; J trimming: 4 bases; junction bases outside the gene matches: 8. The germline gives CDR1 DFQATT, CDR2 SNEGSKA (reference sequence). CDR3: CSARRLAVGETQYF. The DNA of the CDR3 is TGCAGTGCTAGGAGGCTAGCGGTAGGAGAGACCCAGTACTTC.

J is TRBJ2-7 and V is TRBV7-9, with no clear D. V lost 1 base and J 6 bases, leaving 10 bases between the germline ends. Germline V gene data show CDR1 as SEHNR and CDR2 as FQNEAQ (reference sequence). The CDR3 spans 13 residues. The chain's CDR3 is CASSLGGEAEQYF. The CDR3 nucleotides read TGTGCCAGCAGCTTAGGAGGAGAGGCCGAGCAGTACTTC.

This clonotype was observed a handful of times. The rearrangement links TRBV7-2 to TRBJ1-5; D is unclear. Germline CDR1 reads SGHTA; CDR2 reads FQGNSA. CDR3 size: 12 residues. The ends were cut back, 8 bases at V and 0 bases at J, with 5 bases in the middle. CDR3 sequence reads: CASGYSNQPQHF. CDR3 bases: TGTGCCAGCGGCTATAGCAATCAGCCCCAGCATTTT.

This chain uses TRBV10-3 with TRBJ1-2, with 10 positions matching TRBD1. CDR1 is ENHRY and CDR2 is SYGVKD in the germline V gene. The CDR3 contains 19 residues. V lost 1 base, J lost 4 bases, and 15 bases stayed unmatched. In DNA, the CDR3 is TGTGCCATCAGTGAGTTTCCGATTTTGGGACAGGGGACAGGCTATGGCTACACCTTC. This translates into CAISEFPILGQGTGYGYTF.

V usage is TRBV7-9 and J usage is TRBJ2-4, with D possibly matching TRBD2 (5 bases). CDR3 length: 16 residues. Germline loops: CDR1 SEHNR, CDR2 FQNEAQ (reference sequence). Deletions cut 1 base from V and 2 bases from J, with 12 bases between. The CDR3 region has the DNA TGTGCCAGCAGCTTAGTTGGCGGGTTAACCAAAAACATTCAGTACTTC. Translated, it gives CASSLVGGLTKNIQYF. The full variable domain, with the rest looked up from reference TRBV7-9 and TRBJ2-4, is DTGVSQNPRHKITKRGQNVTFRCDPISEHNRLYWYRQTLGQGPEFLTYFQNEAQLEKSRLLSDRFSAERPKGSFSTLEIQRTEQGDSAMYLCASSLVGGLTKNIQYFGAGTRLSVL.

The rearrangement joins TRBV20-1 to TRBJ1-5; D may be TRBD1 (6 bases). Between the trimmed V and J ends, which lost 3 bases and 3 bases, there was a span of 12 bases. CDR1 and CDR2 (germline): DFQATT, SNEGSKA (reference sequence). The CDR3 loop spans 14 amino acids. The CDR3 is CSARSGTINQPQHF. CDR3 coding DNA: TGCAGTGCTAGGTCCGGGACAATCAATCAGCCCCAGCATTTT.

This clonotype was seen a few times. The rearrangement joins TRBV5-1 to TRBJ2-2, with D possibly being TRBD1 (6 bases). This CDR3 comprises 14 residues. The germline V gene encodes CDR1 SGHRS and CDR2 YFSETQ. The ends were cut back, 1 base at V and 3 bases at J, with 7 bases in the middle. Here the CDR3 DNA reads TGCGCCAGCAGCTTGAACAGGGACACCGGGGAGCTGTTTTTT. Amino acids: CASSLNRDTGELFF.

This clonotype was counted between two and nine times. The chain uses TRBV27 and TRBJ2-5; D assignment may be TRBD1 or TRBD2 (6 bases each). The CDR3 runs to 15 residues. V dropped 5 bases and J dropped 5 bases, with 18 bases sitting between them. Germline values: CDR1 MNHEY, CDR2 SMNVEV (reference sequence). The chain's CDR3 is CASSEVVGGPETQYF. In nucleotides, the CDR3 is TGTGCCAGCAGTGAGGTTGTAGGGGGGCCGGAGACCCAGTACTTC.

This clonotype was recorded a few times. The V and J genes are TRBV13 and TRBJ2-3; tentatively, D is TRBD2 (6 bases). This CDR3 spans 13 amino acids. CDR1 and CDR2 (germline): PRHDT, FYEKMQ (reference sequence). V lost 3 bases, J lost 6 bases, and 10 bases lay in between. DNA of the CDR3: TGTGCCAGCAGCTTTAGGAGGGACGATACGCAGTATTTT. Residues: CASSFRRDDTQYF.

The chain is built from TRBV7-2 and TRBJ2-1; TRBD1 matches at 8 bases. Unmatched junction bases numbered 12, after V lost 1 base and J lost 7 bases. Germline CDR1 is SGHTA and CDR2 is FQGNSA. This CDR3 is 17 amino acids long. CDR3 sequence: CASSLGPTTGTGNEQFF. CDR3 in DNA: TGTGCCAGCAGCTTAGGCCCTACCACCGGGACAGGTAATGAGCAGTTCTTC.

J is TRBJ1-6 and V is TRBV20-1; D may be TRBD1 (5 bases). CDR3 length equals 12 residues. CDR1 and CDR2 (germline): DFQATT, SNEGSKA (reference sequence). Trimming shortened V by 6 bases and J by 9 bases, and 12 bases separated the two germline ends. The DNA of the CDR3 is TGCAGTGCCGGGACTTTAAGTTCACCCCTCCACTTT. It encodes CSAGTLSSPLHF.

This clonotype appeared a few times. One end of the junction does not line up with germline, which may come from a read error. The chain combines TRBV20-1 with TRBJ2-7; 7 nucleotides agree with TRBD1. In germline, CDR1 is DFQATT, CDR2 SNEGSKA (reference sequence). This CDR3 has 13 residues. In DNA, the CDR3 is TGCAGAGCTAACAGGGGACCCATCTACGAGCAGTACTTC. Translated: CRANRGPIYEQYF.

There are a few counts of this clonotype. A junction end diverges from the germline sequence, so it may reflect a read error. The rearrangement links TRBV11-2 to TRBJ2-5; D uncertain. The CDR3 is made up of 13 amino acids. Germline assignment: CDR1 SGHAT and CDR2 FQNNGV. The CDR3 DNA is TGTGCCAGCAGTTTAGACCCCGTGGAGACCCAGTACTTC. Its protein is CASSLDPVETQYF.

This clonotype has only a few counts. This sequence joins TRBV5-1 and TRBJ2-1; D is perhaps TRBD1 or TRBD2 (5 bases each). The CDR3 has 13 residues. CDR1 SGHRS and CDR2 YFSETQ come from the germline V gene. Trimming stripped 7 bases from V and 0 bases from J, with 8 bases between. Here the CDR3 DNA reads TGCGCCAGCCGGGACGACTCCTACAATGAGCAGTTCTTC. Its translation is CASRDDSYNEQFF.

V is TRBV6-5 and J is TRBJ2-5; D may be TRBD2 (7 bases). The CDR3 loop spans 17 amino acids. The V and J ends lost 0 bases and 5 bases respectively, with 19 bases between them. Per the germline V gene, CDR1 is MNHEY and CDR2 is SVGAGI. CDR3 region: CASSYSTGGGGRETQYF. The CDR3, as DNA: TGTGCCAGCAGTTACTCGACGGGGGGCGGAGGAAGGGAGACCCAGTACTTC.

This clonotype was found a few times. The chain carries TRBV28 and TRBJ1-2; the D is unclear. CDR1 is MDHEN and CDR2 is SYDVKM in the germline V gene. The CDR3 has 12 residues. The V end lost 11 bases, the J end lost 2 bases, and 12 bases lay between the germline ends. The CDR3, as DNA: TGTGCCTGTCGACTCCTCAACTATGGCTACACCTTC. This translates into CACRLLNYGYTF.